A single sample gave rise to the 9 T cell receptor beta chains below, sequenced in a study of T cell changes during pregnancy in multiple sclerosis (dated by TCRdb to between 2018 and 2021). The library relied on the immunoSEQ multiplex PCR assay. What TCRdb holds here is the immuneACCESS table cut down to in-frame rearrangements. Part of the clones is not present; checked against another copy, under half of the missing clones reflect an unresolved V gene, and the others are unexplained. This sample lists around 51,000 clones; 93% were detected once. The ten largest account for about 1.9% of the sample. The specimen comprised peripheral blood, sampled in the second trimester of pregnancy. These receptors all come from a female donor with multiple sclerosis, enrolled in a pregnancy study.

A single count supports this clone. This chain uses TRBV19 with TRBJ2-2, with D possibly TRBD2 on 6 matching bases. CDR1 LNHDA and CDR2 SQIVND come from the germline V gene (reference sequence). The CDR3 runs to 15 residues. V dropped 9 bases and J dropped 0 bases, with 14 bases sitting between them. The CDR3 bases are TGTGCCAGCCGCGTTAGCGGTGCGAACACCGGGGAGCTGTTTTTT. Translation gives CASRVSGANTGELFF.

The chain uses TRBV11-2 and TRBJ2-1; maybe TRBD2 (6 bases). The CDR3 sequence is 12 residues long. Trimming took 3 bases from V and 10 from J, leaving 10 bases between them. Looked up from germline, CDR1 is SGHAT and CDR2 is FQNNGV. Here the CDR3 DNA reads TGTGCCAGCAGCTTCCTTGGGGGGGAGCAGTTCTTC. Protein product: CASSFLGGEQFF.

The CDR3 protein is CASSPQLGGNTEAFF. In DNA form, the CDR3 reads TGTGCCAGCAGCCCCCAACTGGGAGGGAACACTGAAGCTTTCTTT. The chain carries TRBV7-9 and TRBJ1-1, with D hard to call. The germline V and J ends were trimmed by 5 bases and 1 base, with 14 bases remaining between them. The CDR3 loop spans 15 amino acids. Germline CDR1 reads SEHNR; CDR2 reads FQNEAQ (reference sequence).

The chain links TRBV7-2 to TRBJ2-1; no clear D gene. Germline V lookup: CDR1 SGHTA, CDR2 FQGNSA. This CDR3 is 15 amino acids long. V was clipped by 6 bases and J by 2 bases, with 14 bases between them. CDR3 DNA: TGTGCCAGCAGGCCCTATGGTGAAGCCTACAATGAGCAGTTCTTC. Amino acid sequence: CASRPYGEAYNEQFF.

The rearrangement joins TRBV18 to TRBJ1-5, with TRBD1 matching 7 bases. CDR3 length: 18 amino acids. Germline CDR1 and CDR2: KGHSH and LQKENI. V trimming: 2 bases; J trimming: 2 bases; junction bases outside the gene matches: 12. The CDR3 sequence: CASSPRVTGASGNQPQHF. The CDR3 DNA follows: TGTGCCAGCTCACCAAGGGTAACAGGGGCCAGTGGCAATCAGCCCCAGCATTTT.

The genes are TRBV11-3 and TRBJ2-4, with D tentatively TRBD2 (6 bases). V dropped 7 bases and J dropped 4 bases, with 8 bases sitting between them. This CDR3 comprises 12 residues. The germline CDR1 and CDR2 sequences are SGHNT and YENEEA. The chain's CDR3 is CASKGLKNIQYF. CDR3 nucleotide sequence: TGTGCCAGCAAGGGACTTAAAAACATTCAGTACTTC. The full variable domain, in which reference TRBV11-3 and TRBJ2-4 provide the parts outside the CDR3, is EAGVVQSPRYKIIEKKQPVAFWCNPISGHNTLYWYLQNLGQGPELLIRYENEEAVDDSQLPKDRFSAERLKGVDSTLKIQPAELGDSAVYLCASKGLKNIQYFGAGTRLSVL.

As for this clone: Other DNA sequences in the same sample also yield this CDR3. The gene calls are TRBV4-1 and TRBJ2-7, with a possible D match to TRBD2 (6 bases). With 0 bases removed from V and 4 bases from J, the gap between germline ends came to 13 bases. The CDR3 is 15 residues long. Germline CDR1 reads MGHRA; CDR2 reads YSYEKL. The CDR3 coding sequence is TGCGCCAGCAGCCAAGAGCGGTTCGGGGGTTACGAGCAGTACTTC. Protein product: CASSQERFGGYEQYF.

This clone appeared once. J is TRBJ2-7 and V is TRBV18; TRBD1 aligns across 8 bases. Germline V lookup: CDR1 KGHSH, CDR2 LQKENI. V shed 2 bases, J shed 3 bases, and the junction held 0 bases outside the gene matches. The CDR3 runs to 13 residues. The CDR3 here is CASSPGTGYEQYF. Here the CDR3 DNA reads TGTGCCAGCTCACCAGGGACAGGCTACGAGCAGTACTTC.

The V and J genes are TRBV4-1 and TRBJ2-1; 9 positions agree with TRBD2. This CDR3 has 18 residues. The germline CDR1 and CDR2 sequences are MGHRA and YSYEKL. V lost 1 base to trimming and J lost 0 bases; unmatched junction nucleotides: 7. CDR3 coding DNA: TGCGCCAGCAGCCAAGCTAGCGGGGAAGAATCCTCCTACAATGAGCAGTTCTTC. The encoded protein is CASSQASGEESSYNEQFF.